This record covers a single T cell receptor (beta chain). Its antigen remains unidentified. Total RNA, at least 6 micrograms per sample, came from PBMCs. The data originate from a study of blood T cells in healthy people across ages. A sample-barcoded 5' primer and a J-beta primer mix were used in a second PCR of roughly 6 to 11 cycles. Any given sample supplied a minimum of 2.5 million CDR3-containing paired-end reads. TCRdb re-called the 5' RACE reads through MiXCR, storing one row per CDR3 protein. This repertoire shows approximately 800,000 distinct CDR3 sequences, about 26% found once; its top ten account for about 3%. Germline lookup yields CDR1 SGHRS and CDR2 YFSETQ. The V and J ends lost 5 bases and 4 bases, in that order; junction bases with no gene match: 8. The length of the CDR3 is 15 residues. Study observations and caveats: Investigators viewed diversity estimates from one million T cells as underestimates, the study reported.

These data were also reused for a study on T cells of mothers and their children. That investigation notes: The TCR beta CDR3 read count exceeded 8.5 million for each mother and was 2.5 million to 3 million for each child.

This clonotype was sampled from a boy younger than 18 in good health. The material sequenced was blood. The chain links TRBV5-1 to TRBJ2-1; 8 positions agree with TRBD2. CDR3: CASSERGGDYNEQFF. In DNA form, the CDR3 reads TGCGCCAGCAGTGAACGGGGGGGCGATTACAATGAGCAGTTCTTC.